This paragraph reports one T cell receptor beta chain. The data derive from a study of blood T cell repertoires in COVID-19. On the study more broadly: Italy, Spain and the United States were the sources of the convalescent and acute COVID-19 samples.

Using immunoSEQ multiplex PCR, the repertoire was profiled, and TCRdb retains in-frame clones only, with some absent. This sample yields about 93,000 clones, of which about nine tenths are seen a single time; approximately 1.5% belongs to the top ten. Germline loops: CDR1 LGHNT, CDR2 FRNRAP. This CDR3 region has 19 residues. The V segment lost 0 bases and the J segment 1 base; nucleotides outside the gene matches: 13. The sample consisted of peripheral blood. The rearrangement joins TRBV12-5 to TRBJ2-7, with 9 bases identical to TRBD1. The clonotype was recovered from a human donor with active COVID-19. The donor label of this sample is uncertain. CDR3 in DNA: TGTGCTAGTGGTTTGGTACGAAGGCGCGACAGGGGGATTTCCTACGAGCAGTACTTC. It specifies CASGLVRRRDRGISYEQYF. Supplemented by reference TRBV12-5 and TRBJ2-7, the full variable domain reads DARVTQTPRHKVTEMGQEVTMRCQPILGHNTVFWYRQTMMQGLELLAYFRNRAPLDDSGMPKDRFSAEMPDATLATLKIQPSEPRDSAVYFCASGLVRRRDRGISYEQYFGPGTRLTVT.